Listed below are T cell receptor beta chains from one sample, sequenced in a study of cytomegalovirus exposure and HLA in healthy donors. Here immunoSEQ multiplex PCR was the method, and the copy in TCRdb shows in-frame clones only, minus some. The sample contains about 130,000 clones, 81% of which appear only once. Sequencing was performed on PBMCs. All receptors derive from a man younger than 35 in good health and CMV-seronegative. CDR3s include the opening cysteine and the closing phenylalanine or tryptophan. D genes are given only for firm matches. The size entry is marked missing in some rows and otherwise reads once, few, many or a size class.

d_gene: TRBD1
v_gene: TRBV2
j_gene: TRBJ1-4
abundance: once
CDR3aa: CASSRDRGEKLFF
CDR3nt: TGTGCCAGCAGCCGGGACAGGGGCGAAAAACTGTTTTTT

d_gene: -
v_gene: TRBV29-1
j_gene: TRBJ1-1
abundance: -
CDR3aa: CSVVESGSTSGTEAFF
CDR3nt: TGCAGCGTCGTAGAGTCGGGGTCTACCTCGGGCACTGAAGCTTTCTTT

d_gene: -
v_gene: TRBV5-6
j_gene: TRBJ2-5
abundance: once
CDR3aa: CASSATRGRETQYF
CDR3nt: TGTGCCAGCAGCGCGACCAGGGGAAGAGAGACCCAGTACTTC

d_gene: -
v_gene: TRBV6-4
j_gene: TRBJ1-2
abundance: -
CDR3aa: CASSEGQGFGYTF
CDR3nt: TGTGCCAGCAGTGAGGGTCAGGGATTTGGCTACACCTTC

d_gene: -
v_gene: TRBV6-5
j_gene: TRBJ1-5
abundance: -
CDR3aa: CASSSGVGGNQPQHF
CDR3nt: TGTGCCAGCAGTTCAGGGGTCGGGGGGAATCAGCCCCAGCATTTT

d_gene: -
v_gene: TRBV6-1
j_gene: TRBJ2-7
abundance: -
CDR3aa: CASSTGQWGNYEQYF
CDR3nt: TGTGCCAGCAGTACTGGACAGTGGGGCAACTACGAGCAGTACTTC

d_gene: -
v_gene: TRBV14
j_gene: TRBJ1-4
abundance: -
CDR3aa: CASSQDWYGAATNEKLFF
CDR3nt: TGTGCCAGCAGCCAAGATTGGTATGGGGCAGCAACTAATGAAAAACTGTTTTTT

d_gene: -
v_gene: TRBV19
j_gene: TRBJ1-5
abundance: -
CDR3aa: CASSAQRENQPQHF
CDR3nt: TGTGCCAGTAGTGCGCAAAGAGAGAACCAGCCCCAGCATTTT

d_gene: TRBD2
v_gene: TRBV6-6
j_gene: TRBJ2-3
abundance: -
CDR3aa: CASSKLAASTDTQYF
CDR3nt: TGTGCCAGCAGTAAGCTAGCGGCTAGCACAGATACGCAGTATTTT

d_gene: TRBD1
v_gene: TRBV19
j_gene: TRBJ2-7
abundance: -
CDR3aa: CASSDRDRASYEQYF
CDR3nt: TGTGCCAGTAGTGACCGGGACAGGGCCTCCTACGAGCAGTACTTC

d_gene: -
v_gene: TRBV15
j_gene: TRBJ2-7
abundance: -
CDR3aa: CATSRDTEQDYEQYF
CDR3nt: TGTGCCACCAGCAGAGACACTGAACAGGACTACGAGCAGTACTTC

d_gene: TRBD1
v_gene: TRBV6-5
j_gene: TRBJ1-1
abundance: few
CDR3aa: CASSLQGQGTEAFF
CDR3nt: TGTGCCAGCAGCCTACAGGGACAGGGCACTGAAGCTTTCTTT

d_gene: TRBD1
v_gene: TRBV4-3
j_gene: TRBJ1-6
abundance: -
CDR3aa: CASSQRTGAHNSPLHF
CDR3nt: TGCGCCAGCAGCCAAAGGACAGGGGCTCATAATTCACCCCTCCACTTT

d_gene: -
v_gene: TRBV2
j_gene: TRBJ2-7
abundance: -
CDR3aa: CASSEGGGEQYF
CDR3nt: TGTGCCAGCAGTGAGGGAGGGGGCGAGCAGTACTTC

d_gene: TRBD1
v_gene: TRBV7-9
j_gene: TRBJ2-1
abundance: few
CDR3aa: CASSSDPGTGSYNEQFF
CDR3nt: TGTGCCAGCAGCTCCGATCCCGGGACAGGTTCCTACAATGAGCAGTTCTTC

d_gene: TRBD2
v_gene: TRBV4-2
j_gene: TRBJ2-1
abundance: -
CDR3aa: CASSHRRASGGASVINEQFF
CDR3nt: TGTGCCAGCAGCCACCGACGGGCTAGCGGGGGGGCCTCAGTTATTAATGAGCAGTTCTTC

d_gene: -
v_gene: TRBV6-5
j_gene: TRBJ1-1
abundance: -
CDR3aa: CASSYLQGNTEAFF
CDR3nt: TGTGCCAGCAGTTACTTACAGGGCAACACTGAAGCTTTCTTT

d_gene: TRBD2
v_gene: TRBV6-5
j_gene: TRBJ2-1
abundance: -
CDR3aa: CASSFGAGGRREQFF
CDR3nt: TGTGCCAGCAGCTTCGGAGCGGGGGGGCGTCGAGAGCAGTTCTTC

d_gene: -
v_gene: TRBV6-4
j_gene: TRBJ2-3
abundance: once
CDR3aa: CASKLGGASTDTQYF
CDR3nt: TGTGCCAGCAAGTTGGGGGGTGCTAGCACAGATACGCAGTATTTT

d_gene: -
v_gene: TRBV15
j_gene: TRBJ1-2
abundance: -
CDR3aa: CATSSYRVNMDGYTF
CDR3nt: TGTGCCACCAGCTCTTACAGGGTGAACATGGATGGCTACACCTTC

d_gene: -
v_gene: TRBV7-2
j_gene: TRBJ2-7
abundance: -
CDR3aa: CASSLAPQGGYEQYF
CDR3nt: TGTGCCAGCAGCTTAGCGCCTCAAGGGGGCTACGAGCAGTACTTC

d_gene: -
v_gene: TRBV6-5
j_gene: TRBJ2-2
abundance: -
CDR3aa: CASRGWGRNTGELFF
CDR3nt: TGTGCCAGCCGGGGATGGGGGCGAAACACCGGGGAGCTGTTTTTT

d_gene: TRBD2
v_gene: TRBV27
j_gene: TRBJ2-7
abundance: -
CDR3aa: CASSLTSGGGPPAEQYF
CDR3nt: TGTGCCAGCAGTTTAACTTCCGGGGGAGGGCCCCCCGCTGAGCAGTACTTC